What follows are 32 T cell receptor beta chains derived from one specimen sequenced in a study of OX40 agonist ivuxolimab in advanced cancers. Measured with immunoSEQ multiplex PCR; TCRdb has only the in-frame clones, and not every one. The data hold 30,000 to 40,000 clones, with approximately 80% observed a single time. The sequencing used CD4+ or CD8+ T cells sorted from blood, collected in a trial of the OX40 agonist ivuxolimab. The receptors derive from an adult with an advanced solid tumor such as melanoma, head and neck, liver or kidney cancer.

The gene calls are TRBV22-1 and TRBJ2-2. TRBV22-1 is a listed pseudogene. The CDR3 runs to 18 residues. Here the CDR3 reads CPGRSALIKGFNTGELFF. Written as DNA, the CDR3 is TGTCCTGGTCGGAGCGCACTAATCAAGGGATTCAACACCGGGGAGCTGTTTTTT.

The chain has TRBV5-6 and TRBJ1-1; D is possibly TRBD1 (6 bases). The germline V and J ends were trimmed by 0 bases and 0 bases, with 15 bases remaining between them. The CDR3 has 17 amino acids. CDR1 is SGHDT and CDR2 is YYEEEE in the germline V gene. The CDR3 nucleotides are TGTGCCAGCAGCTTGGGAACAGGGAGTTTCATGAACACTGAAGCTTTCTTT. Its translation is CASSLGTGSFMNTEAFF.

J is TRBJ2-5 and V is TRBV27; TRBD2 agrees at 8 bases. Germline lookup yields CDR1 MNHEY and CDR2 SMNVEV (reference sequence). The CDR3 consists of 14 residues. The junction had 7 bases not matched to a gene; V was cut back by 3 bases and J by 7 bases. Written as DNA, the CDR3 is TGTGCCAGCAGTTTTAGCGGGACATGGGGGACCCAGTACTTC. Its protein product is CASSFSGTWGTQYF.

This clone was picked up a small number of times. CDR3: CASSLTGGIGAFF. DNA of the CDR3: TGTGCCAGCAGCTTAACCGGGGGCATAGGAGCTTTCTTT. The chain has TRBV11-2 and TRBJ1-1; D is possibly TRBD1 (6 bases). V lost 2 bases and J lost 10, with 14 bases in between. The CDR3 covers 13 residues. CDR1 SGHAT and CDR2 FQNNGV come from the germline V gene.

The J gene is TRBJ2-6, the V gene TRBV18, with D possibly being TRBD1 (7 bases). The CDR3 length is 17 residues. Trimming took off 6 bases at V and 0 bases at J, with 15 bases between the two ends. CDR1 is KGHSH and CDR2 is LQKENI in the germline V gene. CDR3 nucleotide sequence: TGTGCCAGCTCGGGGGGACAGTTGAGCTCTGGGGCCAACGTCCTGACTTTC. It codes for CASSGGQLSSGANVLTF. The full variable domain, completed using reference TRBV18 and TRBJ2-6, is NAGVMQNPRHLVRRRGQEARLRCSPMKGHSHVYWYRQLPEEGLKFMVYLQKENIIDESGMPKERFSAEFPKEGPSILRIQQVVRGDSAAYFCASSGGQLSSGANVLTFGAGSRLTVL.

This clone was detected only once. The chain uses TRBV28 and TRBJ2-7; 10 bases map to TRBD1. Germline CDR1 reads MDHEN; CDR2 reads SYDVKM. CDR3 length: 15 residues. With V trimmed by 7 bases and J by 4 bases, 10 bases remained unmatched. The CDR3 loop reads CASNTPGQGRYEQYF. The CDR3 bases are TGTGCCAGCAATACGCCGGGACAGGGGAGGTACGAGCAGTACTTC.

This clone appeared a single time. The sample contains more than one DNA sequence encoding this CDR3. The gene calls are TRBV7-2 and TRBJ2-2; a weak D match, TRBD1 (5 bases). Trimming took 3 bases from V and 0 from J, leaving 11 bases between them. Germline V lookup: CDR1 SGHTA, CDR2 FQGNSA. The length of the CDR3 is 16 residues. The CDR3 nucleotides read TGTGCCAGCAGCTTGAGACAGCCTACGAACACCGGGGAGCTGTTTTTT. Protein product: CASSLRQPTNTGELFF.

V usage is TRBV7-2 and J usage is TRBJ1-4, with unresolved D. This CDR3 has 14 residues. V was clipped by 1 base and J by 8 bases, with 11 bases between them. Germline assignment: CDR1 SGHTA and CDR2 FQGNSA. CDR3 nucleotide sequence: TGTGCCAGCAGCTTAGGGGGAAGGATCGAAAAACTGTTTTTT. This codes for CASSLGGRIEKLFF.

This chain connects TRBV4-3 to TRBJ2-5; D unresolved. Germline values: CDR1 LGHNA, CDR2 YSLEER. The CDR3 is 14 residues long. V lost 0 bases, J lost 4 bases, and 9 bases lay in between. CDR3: CASSQDIRGETQYF. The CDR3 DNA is TGCGCCAGCAGCCAAGATATCCGAGGAGAGACCCAGTACTTC.

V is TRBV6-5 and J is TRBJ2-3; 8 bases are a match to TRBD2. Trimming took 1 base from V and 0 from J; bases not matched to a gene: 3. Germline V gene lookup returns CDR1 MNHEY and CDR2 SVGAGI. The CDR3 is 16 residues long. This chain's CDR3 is CASSYFGGGSTDTQYF. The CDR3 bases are TGTGCCAGCAGTTACTTCGGGGGGGGTAGCACAGATACGCAGTATTTT.

CDR3 nucleotides: TGTGCCAGTAGTCCCTGGGAGACCTACGAGCAGTACTTC. Residues: CASSPWETYEQYF. This chain links TRBV19 with TRBJ2-7; a possible D gene is TRBD2 (5 bases). Germline CDR1 and CDR2: LNHDA and SQIVND (reference sequence). The CDR3 covers 13 residues. Trimming pared 5 bases from V and 2 bases from J, leaving 10 bases between.

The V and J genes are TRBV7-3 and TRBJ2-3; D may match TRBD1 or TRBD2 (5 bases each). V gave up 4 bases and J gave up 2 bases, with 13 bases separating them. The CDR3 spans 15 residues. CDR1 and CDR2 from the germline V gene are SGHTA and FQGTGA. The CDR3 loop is CASSSRDGPTDTQYF. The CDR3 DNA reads TGTGCCAGCAGCTCCCGGGACGGGCCCACAGATACGCAGTATTTT.

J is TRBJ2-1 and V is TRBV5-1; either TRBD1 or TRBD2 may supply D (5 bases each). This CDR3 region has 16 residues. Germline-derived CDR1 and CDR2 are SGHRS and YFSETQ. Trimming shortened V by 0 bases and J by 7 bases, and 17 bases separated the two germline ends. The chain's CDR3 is CASSLDQGGGLNEQFF. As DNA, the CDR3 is TGCGCCAGCAGCTTGGATCAGGGTGGAGGTCTAAATGAGCAGTTCTTC.

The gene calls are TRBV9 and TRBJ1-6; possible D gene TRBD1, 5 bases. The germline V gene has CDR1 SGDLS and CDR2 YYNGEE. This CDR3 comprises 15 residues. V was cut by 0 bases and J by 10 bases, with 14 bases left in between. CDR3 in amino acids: CASSVGGRGNSPLHF. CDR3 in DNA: TGTGCCAGCAGCGTAGGGGGACGGGGAAACTCACCCCTCCACTTT.

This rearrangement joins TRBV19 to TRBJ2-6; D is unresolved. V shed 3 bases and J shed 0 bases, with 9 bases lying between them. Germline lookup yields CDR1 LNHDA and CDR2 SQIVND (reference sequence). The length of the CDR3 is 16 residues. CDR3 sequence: CASSIAPYSGANVLTF. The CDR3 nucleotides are TGTGCCAGTAGTATCGCCCCCTACTCTGGGGCCAACGTCCTGACTTTC.

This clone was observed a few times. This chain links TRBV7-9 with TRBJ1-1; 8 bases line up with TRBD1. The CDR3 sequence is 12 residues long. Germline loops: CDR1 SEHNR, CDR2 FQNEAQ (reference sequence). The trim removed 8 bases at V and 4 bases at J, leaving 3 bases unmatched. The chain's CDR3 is CASDRGSTEAFF. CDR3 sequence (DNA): TGTGCCAGCGACAGGGGATCCACTGAAGCTTTCTTT.

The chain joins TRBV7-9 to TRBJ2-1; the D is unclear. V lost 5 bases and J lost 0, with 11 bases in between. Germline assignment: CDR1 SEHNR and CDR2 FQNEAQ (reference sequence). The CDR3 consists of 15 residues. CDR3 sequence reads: CASSPDLSSYNEQFF. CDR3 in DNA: TGTGCCAGCAGCCCGGACCTCAGCTCCTACAATGAGCAGTTCTTC.

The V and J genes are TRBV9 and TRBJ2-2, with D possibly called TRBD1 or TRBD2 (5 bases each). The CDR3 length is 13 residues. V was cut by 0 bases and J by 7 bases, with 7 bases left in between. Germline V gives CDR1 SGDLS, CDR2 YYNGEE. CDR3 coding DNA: TGTGCCAGCAGCGTAGAGGGGAGCGGGGAGCTGTTTTTT. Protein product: CASSVEGSGELFF.

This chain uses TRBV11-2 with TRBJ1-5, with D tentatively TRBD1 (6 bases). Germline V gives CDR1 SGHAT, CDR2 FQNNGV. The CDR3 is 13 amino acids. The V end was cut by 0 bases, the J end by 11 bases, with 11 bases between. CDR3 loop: CASSLDGQGSQHF. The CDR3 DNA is TGTGCCAGCAGCTTAGATGGGCAGGGGTCCCAGCATTTT. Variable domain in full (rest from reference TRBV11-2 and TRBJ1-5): EAGVAQSPRYKIIEKRQSVAFWCNPISGHATLYWYQQILGQGPKLLIQFQNNGVVDDSQLPKDRFSAERLKGVDSTLKIQPAKLEDSAVYLCASSLDGQGSQHFGDGTRLSIL.

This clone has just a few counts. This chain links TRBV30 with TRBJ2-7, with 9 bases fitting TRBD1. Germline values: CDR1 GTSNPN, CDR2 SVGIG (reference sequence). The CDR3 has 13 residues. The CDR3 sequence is CASGTGSRYEQYF. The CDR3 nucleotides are TGTGCGTCCGGGACAGGGTCTCGTTACGAGCAGTACTTC. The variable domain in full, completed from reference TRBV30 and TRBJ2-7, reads SQTIHQWPATLVQPVGSPLSLECTVEGTSNPNLYWYRQAAGRGLQLLFYSVGIGQISSEVPQNLSASRPQDRQFILSSKKLLLSDSGFYLCASGTGSRYEQYFGPGTRLTVT.

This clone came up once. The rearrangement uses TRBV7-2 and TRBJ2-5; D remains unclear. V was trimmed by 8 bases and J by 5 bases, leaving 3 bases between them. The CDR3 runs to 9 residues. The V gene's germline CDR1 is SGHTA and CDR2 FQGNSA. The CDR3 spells CASGETQYF. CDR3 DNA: TGTGCCAGCGGTGAGACCCAGTACTTC. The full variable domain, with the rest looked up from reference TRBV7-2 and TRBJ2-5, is GAGVSQSPSNKVTEKGKDVELRCDPISGHTALYWYRQSLGQGLEFLIYFQGNSAPDKSGLPSDRFSAERTGGSVSTLTIQRTQQEDSAVYLCASGETQYFGPGTRLLVL.

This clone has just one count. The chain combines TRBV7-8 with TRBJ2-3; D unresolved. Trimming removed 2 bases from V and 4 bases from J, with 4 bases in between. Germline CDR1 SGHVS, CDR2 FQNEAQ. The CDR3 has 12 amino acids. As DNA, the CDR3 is TGTGCCAGCAGCTTATTTCCAGATACGCAGTATTTT. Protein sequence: CASSLFPDTQYF.

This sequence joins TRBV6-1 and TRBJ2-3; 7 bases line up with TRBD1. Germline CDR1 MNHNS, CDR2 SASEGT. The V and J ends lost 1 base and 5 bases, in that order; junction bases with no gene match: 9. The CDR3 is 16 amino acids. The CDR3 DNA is TGTGCCAGCAGTGAAGGCTGGACAGGAGGAGGAGATACGCAGTATTTT. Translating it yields CASSEGWTGGGDTQYF.

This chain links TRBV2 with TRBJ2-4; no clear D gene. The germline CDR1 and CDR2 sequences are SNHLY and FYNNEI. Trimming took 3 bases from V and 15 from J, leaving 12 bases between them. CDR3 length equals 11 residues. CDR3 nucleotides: TGTGCCAGCAGTGAGGGCACACGGTGGTACTTC. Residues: CASSEGTRWYF.

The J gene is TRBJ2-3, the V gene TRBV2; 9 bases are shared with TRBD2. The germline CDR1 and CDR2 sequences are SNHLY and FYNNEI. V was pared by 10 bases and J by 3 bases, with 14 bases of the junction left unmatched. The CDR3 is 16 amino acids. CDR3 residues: CATLMAGGIGTDTQYF. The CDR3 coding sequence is TGTGCCACCCTTATGGCGGGGGGGATTGGGACAGATACGCAGTATTTT.

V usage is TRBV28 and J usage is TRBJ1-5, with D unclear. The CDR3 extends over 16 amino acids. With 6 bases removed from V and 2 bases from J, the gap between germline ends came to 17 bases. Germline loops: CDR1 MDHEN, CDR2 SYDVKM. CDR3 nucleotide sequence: TGTGCCAGCAGCCCGACGCGTATTGGAGGCAATCAGCCCCAGCATTTT. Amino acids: CASSPTRIGGNQPQHF.

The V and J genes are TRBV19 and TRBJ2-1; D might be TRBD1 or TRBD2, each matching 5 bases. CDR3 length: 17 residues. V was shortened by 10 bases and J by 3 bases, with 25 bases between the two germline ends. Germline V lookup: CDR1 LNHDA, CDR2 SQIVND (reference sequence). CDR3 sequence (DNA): TGTGCCACCCAAAGCCGGGACCCCTTGGTTGACTACAATGAGCAGTTCTTC. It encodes CATQSRDPLVDYNEQFF.

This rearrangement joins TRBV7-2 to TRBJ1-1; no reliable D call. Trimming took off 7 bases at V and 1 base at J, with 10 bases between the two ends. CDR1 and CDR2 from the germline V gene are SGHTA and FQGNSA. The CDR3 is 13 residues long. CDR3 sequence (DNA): TGTGCCAGCAAAAATCAACGGAACACTGAAGCTTTCTTT. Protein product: CASKNQRNTEAFF.

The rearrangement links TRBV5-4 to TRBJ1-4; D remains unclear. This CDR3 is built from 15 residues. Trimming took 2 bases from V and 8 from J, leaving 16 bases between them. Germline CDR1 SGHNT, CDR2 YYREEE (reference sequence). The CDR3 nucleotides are TGTGCCAGCAGCTTACCGACGGACCACGGGGAAAAACTGTTTTTT. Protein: CASSLPTDHGEKLFF.

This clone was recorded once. In DNA, the CDR3 is TGTGCCTGGAACAAGGGGGATTATGGCTACACCTTC. Residues: CAWNKGDYGYTF. The chain joins TRBV30 to TRBJ1-2; a possible D gene is TRBD1 (6 bases). The CDR3 is made up of 12 amino acids. In germline, CDR1 is GTSNPN, CDR2 SVGIG (reference sequence). Trimming shortened V by 4 bases and J by 5 bases, and 11 bases separated the two germline ends.

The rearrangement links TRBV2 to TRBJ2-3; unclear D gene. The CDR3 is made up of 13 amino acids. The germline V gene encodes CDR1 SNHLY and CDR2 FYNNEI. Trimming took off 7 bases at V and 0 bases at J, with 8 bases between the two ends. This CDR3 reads CASKLRSTDTQYF. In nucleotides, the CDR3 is TGTGCCAGCAAACTGCGTAGCACAGATACGCAGTATTTT.

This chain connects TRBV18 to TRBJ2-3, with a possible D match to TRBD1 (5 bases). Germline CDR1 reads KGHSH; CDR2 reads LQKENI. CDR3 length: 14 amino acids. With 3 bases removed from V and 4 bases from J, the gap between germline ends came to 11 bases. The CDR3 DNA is TGTGCCAGCTCACCTCCAGGGAACGCAGATACGCAGTATTTT. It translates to CASSPPGNADTQYF.